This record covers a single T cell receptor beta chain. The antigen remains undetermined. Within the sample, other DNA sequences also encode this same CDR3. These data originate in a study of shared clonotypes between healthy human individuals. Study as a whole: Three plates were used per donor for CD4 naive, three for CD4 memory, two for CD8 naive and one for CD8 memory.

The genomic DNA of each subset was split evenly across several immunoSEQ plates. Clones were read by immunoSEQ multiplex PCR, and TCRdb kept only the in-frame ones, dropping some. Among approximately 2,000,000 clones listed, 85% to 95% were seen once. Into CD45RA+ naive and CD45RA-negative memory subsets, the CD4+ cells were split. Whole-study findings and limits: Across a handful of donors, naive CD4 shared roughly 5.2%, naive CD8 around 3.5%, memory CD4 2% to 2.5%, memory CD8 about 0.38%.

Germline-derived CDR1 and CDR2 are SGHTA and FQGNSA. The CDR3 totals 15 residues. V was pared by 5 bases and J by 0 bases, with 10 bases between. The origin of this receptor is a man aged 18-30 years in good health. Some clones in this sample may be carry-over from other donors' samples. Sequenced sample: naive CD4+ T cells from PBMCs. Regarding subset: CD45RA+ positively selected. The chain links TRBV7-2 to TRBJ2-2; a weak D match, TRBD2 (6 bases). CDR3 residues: CASSLGGSNTGELFF. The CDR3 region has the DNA TGTGCCAGCAGCCTAGGAGGGTCGAACACCGGGGAGCTGTTTTTT.